This T cell receptor beta chain was documented in a study of T cell repertoires in cytomegalovirus infection. The overall study: Both a matching HLA type and CMV infection were indicated by public TCR beta signatures. Study-level points and caveats: Clonotypes of TCR beta that were HLA-C-restricted and CMV-specific dominated the ex vivo response. Carriage of CMV together with the relevant HLA was identifiable through cumulative public TCR beta family frequency.

This CDR3 spans 15 amino acids. Germline V gene data show CDR1 as LNHDA and CDR2 as SQIVND (reference sequence). The V and J ends lost 6 bases and 7 bases, in that order; junction bases with no gene match: 12. One entry per CDR3 protein, called by TCRdb with MiXCR from the reads. In the table there are 170,000 or so distinct CDR3 sequences, over 13% of which are singletons. On this clonotype itself: Its matching antigen is unknown.

The clonotype originates from a human donor in good health (CMV status not recorded). Some clones in this sample may be carry-over from other donors' samples. The chain links TRBV19 to TRBJ2-1; 7 bases are shared with TRBD2. The specimen sequenced was PBMCs. The CDR3 DNA reads TGTGCCAGTAGATCACGGGTGGGGGGGATTAATGAGCAGTTCTTC. Residues: CASRSRVGGINEQFF.